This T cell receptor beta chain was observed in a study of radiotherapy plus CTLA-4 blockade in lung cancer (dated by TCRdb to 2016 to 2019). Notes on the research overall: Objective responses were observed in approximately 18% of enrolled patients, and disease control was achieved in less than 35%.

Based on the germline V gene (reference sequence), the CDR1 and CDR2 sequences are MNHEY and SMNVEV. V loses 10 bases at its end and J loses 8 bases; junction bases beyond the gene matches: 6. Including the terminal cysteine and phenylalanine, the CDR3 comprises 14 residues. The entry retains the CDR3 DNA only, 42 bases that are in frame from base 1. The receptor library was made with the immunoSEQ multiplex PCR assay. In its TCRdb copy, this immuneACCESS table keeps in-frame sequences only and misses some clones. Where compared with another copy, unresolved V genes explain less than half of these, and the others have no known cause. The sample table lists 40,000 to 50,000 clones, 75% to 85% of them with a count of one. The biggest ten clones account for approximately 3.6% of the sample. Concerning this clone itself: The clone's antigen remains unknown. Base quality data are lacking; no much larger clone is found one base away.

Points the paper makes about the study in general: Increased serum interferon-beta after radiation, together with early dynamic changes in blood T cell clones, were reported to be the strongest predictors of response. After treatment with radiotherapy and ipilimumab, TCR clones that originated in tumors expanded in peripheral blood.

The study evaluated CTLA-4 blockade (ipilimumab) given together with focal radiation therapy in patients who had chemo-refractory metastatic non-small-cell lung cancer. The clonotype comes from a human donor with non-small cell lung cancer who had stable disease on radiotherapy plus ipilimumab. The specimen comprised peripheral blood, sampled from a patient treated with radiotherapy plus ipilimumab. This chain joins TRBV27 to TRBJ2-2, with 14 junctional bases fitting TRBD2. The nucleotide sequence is TGTGCCACCAGGACTAGCGGGGGGTTTGGGGAGCTGTTTTTT. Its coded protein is CATRTSGGFGELFF.